Reported below is one T cell receptor (beta chain). Its antigen is still unknown. No much larger clonotype is one base removed from it; base qualities were not supplied. This sample is drawn from a study of CD8 T cells in seronegative destructive rheumatoid arthritis (dated by TCRdb to about 2020). For the study in its entirety: At the time of sampling, seven of the eight CND-RA patients were on biological drugs. Comparison cohorts of seropositive RA, seronegative RA and healthy controls came from an earlier published TCRbeta dataset rather than new sequencing. Peripheral CD8+ TCRbeta repertoires were compared between CCP-negative destructive rheumatoid arthritis (CND-RA) patients and newly diagnosed seropositive RA, seronegative RA and healthy controls.

A negative result on the clinical CCP2 antibody test was shown by CND-RA patients, and progression of joint destruction was observed despite active therapy. Every CND-RA patient showed typical joint destruction in the wrists and ankles and had failed conventional anti-rheumatic therapy. Instead of being sampled at diagnosis, CND-RA patients were sampled after long disease histories, which in several cases spanned decades. Each patient provided roughly 50 millilitres of EDTA-anticoagulated peripheral blood. Ficoll-Paque PLUS density gradient separation was used to isolate peripheral blood mononuclear cells. CD8+ cells were isolated from fresh or cryopreserved PBMCs by AutoMACS magnetic bead positive selection, with purity checked by flow cytometry. Genomic DNA was extracted using Nucleospin Tissue or Tissue XS kits and then quantified on a Qubit 2.0 fluorometer. From cysteine to phenylalanine, the CDR3 is 15 amino acids long. Here the CDR3 DNA is all that survives: 45 bases in frame from base 1. As encoded in the germline V gene, CDR1 is MNHNS while CDR2 is SASEGT. V has 6 bases trimmed and J has 4 bases trimmed; junction bases matching no gene number 11.

TCRbeta sequencing used genomic DNA from CD8+ cells, following the manufacturer's instructions. The immunoSEQ assay was used for TCRbeta sequencing, which was carried out at a genomics technology centre in Finland. As for the original processing: Clonotype tables generated by the immunoSEQ preprocessing pipeline were converted into VDJtools format, and non-productive clonotypes were filtered out. Samples with fewer than 10,000 reads were excluded, the remaining samples were subsampled to 10,000 reads, and most of the eight CND-RA samples met this threshold. The VDJtools CalcDiversityStats function was applied to data subsampled to 10,000 reads to calculate Shannon-Wiener, Simpson and clonality indices. To infer antigen specificity, non-singleton TCRbeta clonotypes were hard-matched against VDJdb, meaning no mismatches were allowed. CDR3 sequences differing by one amino acid (Hamming distance 1) were grouped into clusters with potentially shared antigen targets. After each group was resampled to six samples, one-sided Fisher's exact tests checked public clonotypes for group enrichment, with the whole procedure repeated ten times. The table was pulled from immuneACCESS by TCRdb, which kept in-frame rearrangements only. Such tables lose some clones; where checked, under half of the loss comes from unresolved V genes, and the rest has no known cause. V and J calls and clone size are those listed in that table; D and trimming were worked out from the DNA. This sample lists roughly 3,700 clones; approximately 78% were detected once. Clones ranked in the top ten supply roughly a third of the sample.

Findings and caveats that apply to the study as a whole: Across the 95,000 to 150,000 clonotypes tested, no public clonotype enrichment was retained after Benjamini-Hochberg correction. A distinct set of enriched public clonotypes appeared to be present in CND-RA patients, and the authors interpreted this finding as support for a separate disease subset. The small size of the CND-RA cohort was acknowledged as a limitation of the study. With age adjusted for, CD8+ TCRbeta repertoires in CND-RA patients appeared less diverse and more clonal than repertoires in other RA subtypes. Without diagnostic samples, TCR repertoire differences may partly reflect poor disease control over the years rather than being present at onset. CND-RA repertoires showed more CMV-reactive and fewer influenza A-reactive CD8+ TCRbeta sequences than controls and other RA subtypes.

Material for sequencing was CD8+ T cells from blood. The chain uses TRBV6-1 and TRBJ1-2, and 7 junctional nucleotides match TRBD1. The sequence derives from a woman in her fifties or sixties with seronegative destructive rheumatoid arthritis. The CDR3 region has the sequence CASSHRDSRTYGYTF. The DNA reads TGTGCCAGCAGCCACCGGGACAGCCGAACCTATGGCTACACCTTC.